Following are 5 T cell receptor beta chains from one sample sequenced in a study of cytomegalovirus exposure and HLA in healthy donors. The PCR made use of 60 Vbeta and 13 Jbeta primers. Clones were read by immunoSEQ multiplex PCR, and TCRdb kept only the in-frame ones, dropping some. The sample carries approximately 180,000 clones, over 70% recorded once. The sample taken for sequencing was PBMCs. Source of these receptors: a woman in her thirties in good health and CMV-seronegative.

The V gene is TRBV4-3, the J gene TRBJ1-2; 7 bases agree with TRBD1. The V segment lost 2 bases and the J segment 0 bases; nucleotides outside the gene matches: 0. Germline-derived CDR1 and CDR2 are LGHNA and YSLEER. The CDR3 runs 14 residues. CDR3 sequence reads: CASSQQGANYGYTF. The CDR3 region has the DNA TGCGCCAGCAGCCAACAGGGGGCTAACTATGGCTACACCTTC.

V and J are TRBV5-8 and TRBJ1-2; 12 bases map to TRBD1. From germline, CDR1 is SGHTS and CDR2 YDEGEE. The CDR3 is 15 amino acids. With 4 bases clipped from V and 2 bases from J, the junction kept 3 bases outside the gene matches. CDR3 loop: CASSLGQGANYGYTF. The CDR3 region has the DNA TGTGCCAGCAGCCTGGGACAGGGGGCGAACTATGGCTACACCTTC.

The rearrangement uses TRBV2 and TRBJ2-2, with D maybe TRBD1 (5 bases). Trimming shortened V by 6 bases and J by 0 bases, and 11 bases separated the two germline ends. Germline assignment: CDR1 SNHLY and CDR2 FYNNEI. The CDR3 extends over 15 amino acids. The CDR3 bases are TGTGCCAGCAGATCGGACATCTCGAACACCGGGGAGCTGTTTTTT. It translates to CASRSDISNTGELFF. Together with reference TRBV2 and TRBJ2-2, the CDR3 gives the full variable domain: EPEVTQTPSHQVTQMGQEVILRCVPISNHLYFYWYRQILGQKVEFLVSFYNNEISEKSEIFDDQFSVERPDGSNFTLKIRSTKLEDSAMYFCASRSDISNTGELFFGEGSRLTVL.

J is TRBJ2-7 and V is TRBV27; D perhaps matches TRBD2 (5 bases). Trimming left V 2 bases short and J 3 bases short, with 14 bases between. Germline V gene sequence: CDR1 MNHEY, CDR2 SMNVEV (reference sequence). The length of the CDR3 is 15 residues. CDR3 sequence reads: CASSLEGMGFYEQYF. CDR3 DNA sequence: TGTGCCAGCAGTTTAGAGGGTATGGGATTCTACGAGCAGTACTTC.

This clone was picked up a small number of times. The chain combines TRBV7-9 with TRBJ2-2; 8 bases fit TRBD1. V shed 5 bases and J 3 bases; nucleotides not matched to a gene: 2. Per germline, CDR1 SEHNR and CDR2 FQNEAQ (reference sequence). The CDR3 length is 14 residues. The CDR3 sequence is CASSGTGHTGELFF. The CDR3, as DNA: TGTGCCAGCAGCGGGACAGGCCACACCGGGGAGCTGTTTTTT. Full variable domain (rest looked up from reference TRBV7-9 and TRBJ2-2): DTGVSQNPRHKITKRGQNVTFRCDPISEHNRLYWYRQTLGQGPEFLTYFQNEAQLEKSRLLSDRFSAERPKGSFSTLEIQRTEQGDSAMYLCASSGTGHTGELFFGEGSRLTVL.